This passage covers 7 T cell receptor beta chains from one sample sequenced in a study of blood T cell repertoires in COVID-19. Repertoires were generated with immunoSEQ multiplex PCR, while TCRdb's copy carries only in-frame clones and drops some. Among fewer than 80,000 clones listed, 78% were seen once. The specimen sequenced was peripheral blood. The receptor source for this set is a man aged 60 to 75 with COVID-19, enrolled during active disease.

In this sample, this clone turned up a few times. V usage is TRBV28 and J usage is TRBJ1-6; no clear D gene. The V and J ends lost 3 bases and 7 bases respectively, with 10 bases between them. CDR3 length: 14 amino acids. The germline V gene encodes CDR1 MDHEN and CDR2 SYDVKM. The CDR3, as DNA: TGTGCCAGCAGTTTCGAGACGGGGAATTCACCCCTCCACTTT. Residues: CASSFETGNSPLHF.

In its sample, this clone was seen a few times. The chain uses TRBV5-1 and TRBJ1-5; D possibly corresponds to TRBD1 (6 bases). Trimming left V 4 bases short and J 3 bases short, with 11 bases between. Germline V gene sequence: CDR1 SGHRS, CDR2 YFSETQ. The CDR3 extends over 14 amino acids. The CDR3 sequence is CASSVGTHNQPQHF. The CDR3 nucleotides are TGCGCCAGCAGCGTCGGGACACACAATCAGCCCCAGCATTTT.

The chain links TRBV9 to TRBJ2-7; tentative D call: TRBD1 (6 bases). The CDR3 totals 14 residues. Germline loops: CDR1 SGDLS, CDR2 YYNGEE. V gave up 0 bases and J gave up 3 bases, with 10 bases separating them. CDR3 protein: CASSVGGGVYEQYF. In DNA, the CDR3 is TGTGCCAGCAGCGTAGGAGGGGGTGTCTACGAGCAGTACTTC.

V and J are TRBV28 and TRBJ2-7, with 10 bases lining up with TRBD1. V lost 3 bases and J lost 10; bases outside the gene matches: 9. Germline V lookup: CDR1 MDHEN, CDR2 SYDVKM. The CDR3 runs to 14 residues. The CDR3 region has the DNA TGTGCCAGCAGTTTTGGGGACAGGGGTGCCTTACAGTACTTC. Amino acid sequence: CASSFGDRGALQYF.

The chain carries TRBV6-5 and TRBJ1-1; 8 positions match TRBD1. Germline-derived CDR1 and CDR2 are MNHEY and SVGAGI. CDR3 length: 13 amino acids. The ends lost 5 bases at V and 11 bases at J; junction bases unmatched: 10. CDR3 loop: CASSNGRGLRAFF. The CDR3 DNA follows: TGTGCCAGCAGTAACGGCAGGGGGCTTCGGGCTTTCTTT.

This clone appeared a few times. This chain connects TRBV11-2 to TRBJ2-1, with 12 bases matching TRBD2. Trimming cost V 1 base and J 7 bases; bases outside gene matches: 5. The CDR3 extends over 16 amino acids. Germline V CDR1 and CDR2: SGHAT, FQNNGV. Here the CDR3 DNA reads TGTGCCAGCAGCTTAGGGGCTAGCGGGAGGGTTAATGAGCAGTTCTTC. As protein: CASSLGASGRVNEQFF.

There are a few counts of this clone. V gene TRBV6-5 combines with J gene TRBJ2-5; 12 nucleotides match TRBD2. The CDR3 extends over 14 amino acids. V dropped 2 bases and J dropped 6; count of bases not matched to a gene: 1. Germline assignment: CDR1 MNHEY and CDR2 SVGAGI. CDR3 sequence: CASSYGLAGKTQYF. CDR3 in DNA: TGTGCCAGCAGTTACGGACTAGCGGGAAAGACCCAGTACTTC.